This is a list of T cell receptor beta chains from one sample in a study of T cell repertoires in cytomegalovirus infection. These receptors lack a known antigen. MiXCR, applied by TCRdb to the reads, yields one record per CDR3 protein. This sample has around 69,000 distinct CDR3 sequences, with 20% to 25% found just once. Here the sequenced sample was CD8+ T cells from cultured PBMCs, taken from culture after CMV antigen stimulation. These receptors were obtained from a human donor in good health (CMV status not recorded). Some clones in this sample may be carry-over from other donors' samples. Each CDR3 is given with its conserved first and last residue. Each record gives: V gene, clone size, D gene, J gene, CDR3 DNA, CDR3 protein. D genes are given only for firm matches. Only some rows state a clone size, as once, few, many or a class for expanded clones.

TRBV7-2	few	-	TRBJ1-1	TGTGCCAGCAGCCCCCTACGGGTTCGGGCTGAAGCTTTCTTT	CASSPLRVRAEAFF
TRBV6-1	-	-	TRBJ2-3	TGTGCCGGATGGACCGGGGGGCACACAGATACGCAGTATTTT	CAGWTGGHTDTQYF
TRBV20-1	-	-	TRBJ1-5	TGCAGTGCCAGGGGCAGTAATAGCAATCAGCCCCAGCATTTT	CSARGSNSNQPQHF
TRBV19	many	-	TRBJ1-1	TGTGCCAGTAGTATAGGGCCCAGGGAAGCTTTCTTT	CASSIGPREAFF
TRBV4-3	-	-	TRBJ1-3	TGCGCCAGCAGCCAAGTGAACTCTGGAAACACCATATATTTT	CASSQVNSGNTIYF
TRBV12-3/TRBV12-4	many	-	TRBJ1-1	TGTGCCAGCAGTTTTTGGGGGGCCACTGAAGCTTTCTTT	CASSFWGATEAFF
TRBV7-2	few	-	TRBJ2-5	TGTGCCAGCAGCTTCGATAGCGACAGTTTGCCTCAAGAGACCCAGTACTTC	CASSFDSDSLPQETQYF
TRBV11-2	few	-	TRBJ1-3	TGTGCCAGCAGCTTAGTTCCCAATCAATCGAAGGAAAACACCATATATTTT	CASSLVPNQSKENTIYF
TRBV7-9	few	-	TRBJ2-7	TGTGCCAGCAGCTTGGGAGGATCGAGGGGCGAGCAGTACTTC	CASSLGGSRGEQYF
TRBV25-1	-	-	TRBJ1-2	TGTGCCAGCAGTTATCGGGGTGATGGCTACACCTTC	CASSYRGDGYTF
TRBV4-1	few	TRBD2	TRBJ2-7	TGCGCCAGCAGCCCCTTGGGAGGGCGGGAGCAGTACTTC	CASSPLGGREQYF
TRBV4-1	few	-	TRBJ2-7	TGCGCCAGCAGCCAAGACAGGGCCCTCTCCGAGCAGTACTTC	CASSQDRALSEQYF
TRBV6-5	few	-	TRBJ1-6	TGTGCCAGCAGTAAGCGAGGGGCTAATTCACCCCTCCACTTT	CASSKRGANSPLHF
TRBV7-8	few	-	TRBJ2-7	TGTGCCAGCAGCCTGGGACGACAGGCCGAGCAGTACTTC	CASSLGRQAEQYF
TRBV7-2	-	TRBD1	TRBJ1-2	TGTGCCAGCAGCTCGGGGACAGTGAAGGGTGGCTACACCTTC	CASSSGTVKGGYTF
TRBV27	few	-	TRBJ1-5	TGTGCCAGCAGTATCCCGGCCCAGCATTTT	CASSIPAQHF
TRBV28	-	-	TRBJ2-7	TGTGCCAGCAGGTCGGGCTCCTACGAGCAGTACTTC	CASRSGSYEQYF
TRBV2	many	TRBD1	TRBJ1-5	TGTGCCAGCAGTGTGGGGCAGGGGGCCCAGCCCCAGCATTTT	CASSVGQGAQPQHF
TRBV18	-	TRBD2	TRBJ2-7	TGTGCCAGCTCGCAATTACATCAGGGTCAGCGGGGTGCCTACGAGCAGTACTTC	CASSQLHQGQRGAYEQYF
TRBV28	few	TRBD1	TRBJ1-1	TGTGCCAGCGGACCTTTCACCGGGACAGGGGGCAACACTGAAGCTTTCTTT	CASGPFTGTGGNTEAFF
TRBV7-9	few	-	TRBJ1-1	TGTGCCAGCAGTTTGCCCAGGGCGAACACTGAAGCTTTCTTT	CASSLPRANTEAFF
TRBV12-3/TRBV12-4	few	-	TRBJ2-5	TGTGCCAGCAGCCCGGGACAAGACGATATTTACCAAGAGACCCAGTACTTC	CASSPGQDDIYQETQYF
TRBV7-6	-	TRBD1	TRBJ1-6	TGTGCCAGCAGCCAGGACAGGGGTTATAATTCACCCCTCCACTTT	CASSQDRGYNSPLHF
TRBV2	few	-	TRBJ2-3	TGTGCCACAAGAATGGCCGATACGCAGTATTTT	CATRMADTQYF
TRBV11-2	few	-	TRBJ2-7	TGTGCCAGCAGCCAAGGACTGCTGGGGTACGAGCAGTACTTC	CASSQGLLGYEQYF
TRBV6-5	few	TRBD1	TRBJ1-1	TGTGCCAGCGGCTGGACAGGGATGAACACTGAAGCTTTCTTT	CASGWTGMNTEAFF
TRBV7-6	-	TRBD2	TRBJ2-7	TGTGCCAGCAGCGTACTAGCGCCAACCTACGAGCAGTACTTC	CASSVLAPTYEQYF
TRBV11-2	once	-	TRBJ2-7	TGTGCCAGCAGCAAACGGGGGGCACTACTCACCTACGAGCAGTACTTC	CASSKRGALLTYEQYF
TRBV7-4	-	-	TRBJ1-5	TGTGCCAGCAGCCACTCTCCTCCACAGGAGATCAATCAGCCCCAGCATTTT	CASSHSPPQEINQPQHF
TRBV6-1	-	TRBD2	TRBJ2-3	TGTGCCAGCACGGCGGGGGGGCCGACAGATACGCAGTATTTT	CASTAGGPTDTQYF
TRBV6-2/TRBV6-3	few	-	TRBJ2-1	TGTGCCAGCAGTTCCCCGGGGTCTACCTACAATGAGCAGTTCTTC	CASSSPGSTYNEQFF
TRBV7-2	few	-	TRBJ2-2	TGTGCCAGCAGCCCACGGGACTTCAACACCGGGGAGCTGTTTTTT	CASSPRDFNTGELFF
TRBV20-1	-	-	TRBJ2-5	TGCAGTGCTAAGGTTGAGACCCAGTACTTC	CSAKVETQYF
TRBV28	-	-	TRBJ1-6	TGTGCCAGCAGTGACGGGCCCGAAAGCTCCTATAATTCACCCCTCCACTTT	CASSDGPESSYNSPLHF
TRBV7-9	-	-	TRBJ2-7	TGTGCCAGCAGCGATGATACATACGAGCAGTACTTC	CASSDDTYEQYF
TRBV7-8	-	TRBD1	TRBJ2-1	TGTGCCAGCAGCTTGGGGACAGGGGTTTATCGGAATGAGCAGTTCTTC	CASSLGTGVYRNEQFF
TRBV4-1	-	-	TRBJ2-6	TGCGCCAGCAGCCAAGAAGTGGGGACTGGGGCCAACGTCCTGACTTTC	CASSQEVGTGANVLTF
TRBV12-3/TRBV12-4	many	TRBD1	TRBJ1-1	TGTGCCAGCAGTTTTGGGGACAGGGCCCTTGCAACTGAAGCTTTCTTT	CASSFGDRALATEAFF
TRBV28	-	TRBD2	TRBJ2-7	TGTGCCAGCAGTCAGCTACTAGCGGGGGACTCCTACGAGCAGTACTTC	CASSQLLAGDSYEQYF
TRBV12-3/TRBV12-4	few	-	TRBJ2-7	TGTGCCAGCAGTTCGCTGGGGCTCTACGAGCAGTACTTC	CASSSLGLYEQYF
TRBV4-1	many	TRBD1	TRBJ2-7	TGCGCCAGCAGCCAAAGGGGACAGGGCTACGAGCAGTACTTC	CASSQRGQGYEQYF
TRBV7-2	-	TRBD2	TRBJ2-5	TGTGCCAGCAGCTCCGGACTAGCCTCCCCTCAAGAGACCCAGTACTTC	CASSSGLASPQETQYF
TRBV6-2/TRBV6-3	-	-	TRBJ1-4	TGTGCCAGCAGTTTCGTCGCACTTGGAGAAAAACTGTTTTTT	CASSFVALGEKLFF
TRBV14	few	TRBD2	TRBJ2-1	TGTGCCAGCAGCCACCCCGGGGAGGGGAATGAGCAGTTCTTC	CASSHPGEGNEQFF
TRBV9	few	-	TRBJ1-2	TGTGCCAGCAGCGTATTGGGGGGCTCTGATGGCTACACCTTC	CASSVLGGSDGYTF
TRBV6-8	few	TRBD1	TRBJ1-2	TGTGCCAGCAGTTACCCCGTGGGAGGGGGCACCTCCTATGGCTACACCTTC	CASSYPVGGGTSYGYTF
TRBV6-6	few	TRBD1	TRBJ2-3	TGTGCCAGCAGCCTCCGGGACAGGGTCACAGATACGCAGTATTTT	CASSLRDRVTDTQYF
TRBV6-2/TRBV6-3	-	-	TRBJ1-6	TGTGCCAGCAGTCCGAGTACTGCGAGCTCCTATAATTCACCCCTCCACTTT	CASSPSTASSYNSPLHF